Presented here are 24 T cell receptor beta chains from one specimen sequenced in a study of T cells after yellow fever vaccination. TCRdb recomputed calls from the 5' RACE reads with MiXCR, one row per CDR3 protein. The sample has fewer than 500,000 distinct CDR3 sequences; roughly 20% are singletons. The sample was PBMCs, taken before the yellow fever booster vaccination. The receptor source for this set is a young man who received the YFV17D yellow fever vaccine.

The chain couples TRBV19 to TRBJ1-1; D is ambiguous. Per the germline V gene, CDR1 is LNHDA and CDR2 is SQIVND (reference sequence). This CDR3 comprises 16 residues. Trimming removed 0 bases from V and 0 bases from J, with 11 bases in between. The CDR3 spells CASSIDRVTLNTEAFF. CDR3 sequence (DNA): TGTGCCAGTAGTATAGATCGGGTGACCTTGAACACTGAAGCTTTCTTT.

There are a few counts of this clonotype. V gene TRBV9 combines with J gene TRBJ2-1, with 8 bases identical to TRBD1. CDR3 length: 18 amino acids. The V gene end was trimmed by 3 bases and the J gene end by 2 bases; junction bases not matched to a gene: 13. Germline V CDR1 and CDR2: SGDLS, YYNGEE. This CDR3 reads CASSAGTGHGGPYNEQFF. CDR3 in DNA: TGTGCCAGCAGCGCTGGGACAGGCCACGGGGGTCCCTACAATGAGCAGTTCTTC.

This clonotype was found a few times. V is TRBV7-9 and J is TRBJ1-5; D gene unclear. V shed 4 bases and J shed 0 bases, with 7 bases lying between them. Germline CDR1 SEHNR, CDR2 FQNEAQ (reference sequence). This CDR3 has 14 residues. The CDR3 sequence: CASSSSVSNQPQHF. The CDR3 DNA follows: TGTGCCAGCAGCTCCTCGGTTAGCAATCAGCCCCAGCATTTT.

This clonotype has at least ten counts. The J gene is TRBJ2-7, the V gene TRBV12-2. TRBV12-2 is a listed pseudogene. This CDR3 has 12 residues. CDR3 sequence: CASRLHSYEQYV. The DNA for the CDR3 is TGTGCAAGTCGCTTACACTCCTACGAGCAGTACGTC.

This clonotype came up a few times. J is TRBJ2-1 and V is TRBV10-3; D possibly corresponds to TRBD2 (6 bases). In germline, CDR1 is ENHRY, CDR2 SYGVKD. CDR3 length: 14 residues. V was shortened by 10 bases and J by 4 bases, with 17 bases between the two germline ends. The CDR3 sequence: CATSDGGKYNEQFF. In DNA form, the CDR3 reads TGTGCCACTTCAGATGGCGGGAAATACAATGAGCAGTTCTTC.

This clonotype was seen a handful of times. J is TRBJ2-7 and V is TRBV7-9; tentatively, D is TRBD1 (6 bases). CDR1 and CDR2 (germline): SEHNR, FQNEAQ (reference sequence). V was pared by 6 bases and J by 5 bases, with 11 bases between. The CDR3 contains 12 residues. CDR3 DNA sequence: TGTGCCAGCAGGCAGGGGAATCACGAGCAGTACGTC. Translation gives CASRQGNHEQYV.

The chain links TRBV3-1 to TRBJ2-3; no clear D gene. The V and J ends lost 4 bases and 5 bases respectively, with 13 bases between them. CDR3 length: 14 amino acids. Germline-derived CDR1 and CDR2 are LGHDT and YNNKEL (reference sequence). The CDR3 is CASSPQLVGDTQYF. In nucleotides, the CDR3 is TGTGCCAGCAGCCCGCAACTCGTTGGAGATACGCAGTATTTT.

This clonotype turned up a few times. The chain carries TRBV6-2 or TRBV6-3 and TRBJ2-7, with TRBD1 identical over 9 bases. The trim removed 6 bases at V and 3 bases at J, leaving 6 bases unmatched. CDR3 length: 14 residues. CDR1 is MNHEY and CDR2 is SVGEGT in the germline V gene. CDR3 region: CASSRRDRDYEQYF. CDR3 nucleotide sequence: TGTGCCAGCAGCCGCCGGGACAGGGACTACGAGCAGTACTTC.

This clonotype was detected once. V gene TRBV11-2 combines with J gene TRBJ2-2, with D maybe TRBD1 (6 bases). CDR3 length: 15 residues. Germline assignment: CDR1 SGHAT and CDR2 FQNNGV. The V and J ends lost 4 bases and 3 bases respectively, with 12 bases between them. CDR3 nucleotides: TGTGCCAGCAGCTCGGGACATCGGGACACCGGGGAGCTGTTTTTT. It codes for CASSSGHRDTGELFF.

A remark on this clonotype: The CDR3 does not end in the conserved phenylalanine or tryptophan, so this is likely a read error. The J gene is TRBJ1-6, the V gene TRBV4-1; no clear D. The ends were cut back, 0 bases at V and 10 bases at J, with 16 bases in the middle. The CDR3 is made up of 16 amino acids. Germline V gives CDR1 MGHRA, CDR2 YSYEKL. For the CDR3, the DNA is TGCGCCAGCAGCCAAGAAGGCAGTCCTTTCCTCTCACCCCTCCACTGT. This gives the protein CASSQEGSPFLSPLHC.

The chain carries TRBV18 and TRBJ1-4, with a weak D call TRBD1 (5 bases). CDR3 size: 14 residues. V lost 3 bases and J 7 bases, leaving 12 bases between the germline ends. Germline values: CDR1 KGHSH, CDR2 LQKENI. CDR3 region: CASSPPTRGEKLFF. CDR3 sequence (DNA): TGTGCCAGCTCACCCCCCACTAGGGGTGAAAAACTGTTTTTT. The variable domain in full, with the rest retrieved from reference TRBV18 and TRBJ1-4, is NAGVMQNPRHLVRRRGQEARLRCSPMKGHSHVYWYRQLPEEGLKFMVYLQKENIIDESGMPKERFSAEFPKEGPSILRIQQVVRGDSAAYFCASSPPTRGEKLFFGSGTQLSVL.

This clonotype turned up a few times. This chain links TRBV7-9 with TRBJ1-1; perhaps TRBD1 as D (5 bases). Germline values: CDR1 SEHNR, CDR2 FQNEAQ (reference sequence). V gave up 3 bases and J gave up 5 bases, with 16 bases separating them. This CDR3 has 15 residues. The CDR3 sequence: CASSFNQKGETEAFF. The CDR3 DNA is TGTGCCAGCAGCTTCAACCAAAAAGGGGAGACTGAAGCTTTCTTT.

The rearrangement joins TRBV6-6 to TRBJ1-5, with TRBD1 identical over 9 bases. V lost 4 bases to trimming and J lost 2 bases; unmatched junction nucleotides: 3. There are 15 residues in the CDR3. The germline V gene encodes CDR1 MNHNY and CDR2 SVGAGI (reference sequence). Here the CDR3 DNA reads TGTGCCAGCAGTTGGACAGGGGTTGGCAATCAGCCCCAGCATTTT. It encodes CASSWTGVGNQPQHF.

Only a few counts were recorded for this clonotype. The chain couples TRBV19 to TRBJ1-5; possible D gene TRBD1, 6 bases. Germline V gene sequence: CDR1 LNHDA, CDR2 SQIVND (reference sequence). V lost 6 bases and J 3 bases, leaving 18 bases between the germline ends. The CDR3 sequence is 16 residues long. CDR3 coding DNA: TGTGCCAGTAGCCTCACCGGCAGGGGCACCAATCAGCCCCAGCATTTT. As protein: CASSLTGRGTNQPQHF.

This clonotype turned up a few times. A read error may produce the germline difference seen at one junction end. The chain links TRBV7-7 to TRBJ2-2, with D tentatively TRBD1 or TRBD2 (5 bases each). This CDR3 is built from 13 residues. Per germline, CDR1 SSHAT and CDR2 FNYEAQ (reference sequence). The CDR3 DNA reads TGTGCTAGCAGCTCCTCGAGGGGCGGGGAGCTGTTTTTT. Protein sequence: CASSSSRGGELFF.

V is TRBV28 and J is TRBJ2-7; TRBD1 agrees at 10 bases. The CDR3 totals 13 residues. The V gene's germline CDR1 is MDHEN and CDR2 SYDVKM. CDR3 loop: CASSLGTGDELVV. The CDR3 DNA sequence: TGTGCCAGCAGTCTCGGGACAGGGGACGAGCTCGTGGTC.

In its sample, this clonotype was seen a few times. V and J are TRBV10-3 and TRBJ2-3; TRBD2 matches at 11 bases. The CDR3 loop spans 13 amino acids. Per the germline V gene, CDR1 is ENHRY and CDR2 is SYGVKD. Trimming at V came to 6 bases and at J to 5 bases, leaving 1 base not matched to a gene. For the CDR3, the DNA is TGTGCCATCAGGACTAGCGGGGTAGATACGCAGTATTTT. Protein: CAIRTSGVDTQYF.

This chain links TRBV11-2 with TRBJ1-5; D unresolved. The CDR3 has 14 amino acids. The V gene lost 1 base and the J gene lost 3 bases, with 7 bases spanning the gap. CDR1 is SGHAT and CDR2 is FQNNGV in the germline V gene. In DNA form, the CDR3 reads TGTGCCAGCAGCTTAGGCAGTCTCAATCAGCCCCAGCATTTT. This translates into CASSLGSLNQPQHF.

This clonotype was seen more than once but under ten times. The CDR3: CAISSGTGGLNTIYF. The CDR3 bases are TGTGCCATCAGTTCCGGGACCGGGGGGTTAAACACCATATATTTT. The rearrangement links TRBV10-3 to TRBJ1-3; tentatively, D is TRBD1 (5 bases). In germline, CDR1 is ENHRY, CDR2 SYGVKD. V gave up 5 bases and J gave up 6 bases, with 17 bases separating them. This CDR3 is 15 amino acids long.

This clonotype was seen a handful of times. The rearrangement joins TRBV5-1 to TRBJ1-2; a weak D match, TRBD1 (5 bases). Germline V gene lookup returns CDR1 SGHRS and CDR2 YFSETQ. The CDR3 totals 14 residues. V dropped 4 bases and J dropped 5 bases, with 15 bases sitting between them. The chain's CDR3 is CASSVGQGSYGYTF. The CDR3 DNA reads TGCGCCAGCAGCGTGGGGCAGGGTAGTTATGGCTACACCTTC.

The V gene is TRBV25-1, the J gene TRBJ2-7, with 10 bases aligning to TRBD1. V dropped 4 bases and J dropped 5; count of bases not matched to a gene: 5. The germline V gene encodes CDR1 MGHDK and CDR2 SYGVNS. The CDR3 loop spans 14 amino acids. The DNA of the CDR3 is TGTGCCAGCAGTGGCCGGGACAGGGGCCACGAGCAGTACTTC. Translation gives CASSGRDRGHEQYF.

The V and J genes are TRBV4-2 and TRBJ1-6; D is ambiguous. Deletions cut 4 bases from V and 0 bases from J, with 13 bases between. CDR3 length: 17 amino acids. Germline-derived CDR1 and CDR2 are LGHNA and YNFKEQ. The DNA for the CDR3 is TGTGCCAGCAGCCCGAGCGGCAGCCGCTCCTATAATTCACCCCTCCACTTT. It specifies CASSPSGSRSYNSPLHF.

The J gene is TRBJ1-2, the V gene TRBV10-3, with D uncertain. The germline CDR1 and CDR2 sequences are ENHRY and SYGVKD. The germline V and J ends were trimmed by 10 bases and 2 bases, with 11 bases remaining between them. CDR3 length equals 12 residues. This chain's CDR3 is CATWTANYGYTF. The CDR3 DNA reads TGTGCCACCTGGACGGCCAACTATGGCTACACCTTC.

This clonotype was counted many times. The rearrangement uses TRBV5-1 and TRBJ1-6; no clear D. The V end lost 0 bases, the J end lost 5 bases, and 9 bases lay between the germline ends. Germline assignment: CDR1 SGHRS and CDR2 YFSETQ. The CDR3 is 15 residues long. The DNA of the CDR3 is TGCGCCAGCAGCTTGGGTTTCGGCGATAATTCACCCCTCCACTTT. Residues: CASSLGFGDNSPLHF.